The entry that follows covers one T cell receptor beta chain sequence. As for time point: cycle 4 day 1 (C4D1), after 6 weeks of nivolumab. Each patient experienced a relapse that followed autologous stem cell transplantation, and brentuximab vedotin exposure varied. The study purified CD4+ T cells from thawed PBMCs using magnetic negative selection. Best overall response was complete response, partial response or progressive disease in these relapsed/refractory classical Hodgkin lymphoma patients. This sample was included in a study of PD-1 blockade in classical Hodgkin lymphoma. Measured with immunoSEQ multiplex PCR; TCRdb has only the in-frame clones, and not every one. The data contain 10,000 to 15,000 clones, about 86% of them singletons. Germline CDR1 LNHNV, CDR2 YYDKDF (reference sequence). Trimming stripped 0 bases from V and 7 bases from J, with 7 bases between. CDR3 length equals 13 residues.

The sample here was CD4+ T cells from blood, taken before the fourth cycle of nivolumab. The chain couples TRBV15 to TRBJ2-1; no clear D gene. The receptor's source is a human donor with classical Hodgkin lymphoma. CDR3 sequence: CATSRDFRNEQFF. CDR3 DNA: TGTGCCACCAGCAGAGATTTCCGAAATGAGCAGTTCTTC. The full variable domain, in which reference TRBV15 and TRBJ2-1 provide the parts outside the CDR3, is DAMVIQNPRYQVTQFGKPVTLSCSQTLNHNVMYWYQQKSSQAPKLLFHYYDKDFNNEADTPDNFQSRRPNTSFCFLDIRSPGLGDTAMYLCATSRDFRNEQFFGPGTRLTVL.